Listed below are T cell receptor beta chains from one sample, sequenced in a study of blood T cell repertoires in COVID-19. The repertoire was sequenced with immunoSEQ multiplex PCR; TCRdb's copy has only in-frame clones and lacks some. Counted here are approximately 170,000 clones, roughly four fifths occurring once; the ten biggest clones make up 2.5% to 3%. Sequencing input: peripheral blood. The receptor set was obtained from a woman aged 80 or over with COVID-19, enrolled during active disease. CDR3s include the opening cysteine and the closing phenylalanine or tryptophan. A D gene is named only where the DNA matches it firmly. Clone size, where shown, is once, few, many, or a class for clones that have expanded.

V gene	J gene	clone size	D gene	CDR3 DNA	CDR3 protein
TRBV6-2/TRBV6-3	TRBJ2-3	.	.	TGTGCCAGCAGCCCTAAGCCAGATACGCAGTATTTT	CASSPKPDTQYF
TRBV18	TRBJ2-2	.	.	TGTGCCAGCTCACCCCCCCCAGGACTTGAGTACACCGGGGAGCTGTTTTTT	CASSPPPGLEYTGELFF
TRBV2	TRBJ1-2	.	TRBD1	TGTGCCAGCAGCCCGACAGGGATCTATGGCTACACCTTC	CASSPTGIYGYTF
TRBV28	TRBJ1-5	.	TRBD1	TGTGCCAGCAGACGACAGGGATCCAATCAGCCCCAGCATTTT	CASRRQGSNQPQHF
TRBV11-1	TRBJ2-1	.	TRBD1	TGTGCCAGCAGCTTAACAGGGGACGGGGTCAATGAGCAGTTCTTC	CASSLTGDGVNEQFF
TRBV7-6	TRBJ1-2	.	TRBD1	TGTGCCAGCAGCTCGACAGGGAGAACTAACTATGGCTACACCTTC	CASSSTGRTNYGYTF
TRBV13	TRBJ2-3	.	.	TGTGCCAGCAGCTCCGCTCAGGGGGGCGGAGATACGCAGTATTTT	CASSSAQGGGDTQYF
TRBV10-1	TRBJ2-1	.	.	TGCGCCAGCAGTGTCTCGGGACTCTTCAATGAGCAGTTCTTC	CASSVSGLFNEQFF
TRBV7-6	TRBJ2-1	.	.	TGTGCCAGCAGCTTAGGGTCTATTAATGAGCAGTTCTTC	CASSLGSINEQFF
TRBV6-5	TRBJ1-3	.	.	TGTGCCAGCAGTCCGGGAGGAGGGTCTAGAAACACCATATATTTT	CASSPGGGSRNTIYF
TRBV9	TRBJ2-1	few	TRBD2	TGTGCCAGCAGCGCGGGACTAGCGGGGGGTAAGCAGTTCTTC	CASSAGLAGGKQFF
TRBV30	TRBJ2-1	.	TRBD2	TGTGCCTGGAGTGCCCCCGGGAGGGGATACAATGAGCAGTTCTTC	CAWSAPGRGYNEQFF
TRBV7-9	TRBJ2-2	few	.	TGTGCCAGCAGCTTCAGGAGGAAGCAAACGAACACCGGGGAGCTGTTTTTT	CASSFRRKQTNTGELFF
TRBV28	TRBJ2-7	.	TRBD1	TGTGCCAGCACCCCGGCCGGGACAGGGAGGAACGAGCAGTACTTC	CASTPAGTGRNEQYF
TRBV18	TRBJ2-1	.	TRBD2	TGTGCCAGCTCACCCGGACTAGCGGGAGAGTGGCGCTCCTACAATGAGCAGTTCTTC	CASSPGLAGEWRSYNEQFF
TRBV7-9	TRBJ2-1	few	TRBD2	TGTGCCAGCAGCTTGGAGACTAGCGGGAGTTTTATTGAGCAGTTCTTC	CASSLETSGSFIEQFF
TRBV10-3	TRBJ1-1	.	.	TGTGCCATCAGGCAGGGATTAGTGAACACTGAAGCTTTCTTT	CAIRQGLVNTEAFF
TRBV4-3	TRBJ2-3	.	.	TGCGCCAGCAGCCAAGAAGTAGACTCCGATACTAGCACAGATACGCAGTATTTT	CASSQEVDSDTSTDTQYF
TRBV7-6	TRBJ2-1	.	.	TGTGCCAGCAGCTTGGCAGGATACCTACCATACCATGAGCAGTTCTTC	CASSLAGYLPYHEQFF
TRBV10-3	TRBJ2-3	once	TRBD2	TGTGCCATCGGACTAGCGGGAGCCGGAGATACGCAGTATTTT	CAIGLAGAGDTQYF
TRBV5-5	TRBJ2-1	.	TRBD2	TGTGCCAGCAGCTTCCTAGCGGGAGTTTCCTCCAATGAGCAGTTCTTC	CASSFLAGVSSNEQFF
TRBV28	TRBJ2-1	once	TRBD2	TGTGCCAGCGGCAGTTTTGGGACTAGCGCTTACAATGAGCAGTTCTTC	CASGSFGTSAYNEQFF
TRBV25-1	TRBJ1-1	.	TRBD1	TGTGCCAGCAGAGGGACAGGGGGAAACACTGAAGCTTTCTTT	CASRGTGGNTEAFF
TRBV29-1	TRBJ1-1	.	.	TGCAGCGTTGAAGGCAGGAACACTGAAGCTTTCTTT	CSVEGRNTEAFF
TRBV6-5	TRBJ1-5	.	.	TGTGCCAGCAGGGCACAGAGCTATAGCAATCAGCCCCAGCATTTT	CASRAQSYSNQPQHF
TRBV27	TRBJ2-2	.	TRBD2	TGTGCCACCCGCCGGACTAGCGGGAGGGCCGGCACCGGGGAGCTGTTTTTT	CATRRTSGRAGTGELFF
TRBV5-4	TRBJ2-7	.	.	TGTGCCAGCAGCCTGGGTGGGCTATCCTACGAGCAGTACTTC	CASSLGGLSYEQYF
TRBV6-5	TRBJ1-5	.	.	TGTGCCAGCACCCCACAGGGCTCGCCCCAGCATTTT	CASTPQGSPQHF
TRBV24-1	TRBJ2-1	once	TRBD2	TGTGCCACCAGTGGCACTAGCGGAATACTTAGGAGCTCCTACAATGAGCAGTTCTTC	CATSGTSGILRSSYNEQFF
TRBV28	TRBJ2-7	.	.	TGTGCCAGCAGTTTATGGGCAGGACACTCCTACGAGCAGTACTTC	CASSLWAGHSYEQYF
TRBV18	TRBJ1-5	.	TRBD1	TGTGCCAGCTCCAAGACAGGGTCGAGCAATCAGCCCCAGCATTTT	CASSKTGSSNQPQHF
TRBV2	TRBJ2-5	.	.	TGTGCCAGCAGTAAGCTGGGGGGAGAGACCCAGTACTTC	CASSKLGGETQYF
TRBV19	TRBJ2-7	.	TRBD1	TGTGCCAGTAGTACTCCCGGGACAGGGAGGTACGAGCAGTACTTC	CASSTPGTGRYEQYF
TRBV27	TRBJ1-4	.	.	TGTGCCAGCGGCCCTAGGGGGACCGCAACTAATGAAAAACTGTTTTTT	CASGPRGTATNEKLFF
TRBV29-1	TRBJ1-5	.	.	TGCGGCGTTGGGGGCAAGGATCAGCCCCAGCATTTT	CGVGGKDQPQHF
TRBV18	TRBJ2-1	.	.	TGTGCCAGCTCATCGGGTCGTAGTTCCTACAATGAGCAGTTCTTC	CASSSGRSSYNEQFF
TRBV29-1	TRBJ1-2	.	TRBD1	TGCAGCGGGGGACAGGGGGATTCCTATGGCTACACCTTC	CSGGQGDSYGYTF
TRBV11-3	TRBJ2-5	.	TRBD2	TGTGCCAGCAGCTTCACGGGGGGGTCCGGCCAGTACTTC	CASSFTGGSGQYF
TRBV5-3	TRBJ2-7	.	TRBD1	TGTGCCAGAAGCTTCCCGGGACAGGGAGGCTACGAGCAGTACTTC	CARSFPGQGGYEQYF
TRBV11-3	TRBJ2-3	.	.	TGTGCCAGCAGCTTGGGCCTCCTCGATACGCAGTATTTT	CASSLGLLDTQYF